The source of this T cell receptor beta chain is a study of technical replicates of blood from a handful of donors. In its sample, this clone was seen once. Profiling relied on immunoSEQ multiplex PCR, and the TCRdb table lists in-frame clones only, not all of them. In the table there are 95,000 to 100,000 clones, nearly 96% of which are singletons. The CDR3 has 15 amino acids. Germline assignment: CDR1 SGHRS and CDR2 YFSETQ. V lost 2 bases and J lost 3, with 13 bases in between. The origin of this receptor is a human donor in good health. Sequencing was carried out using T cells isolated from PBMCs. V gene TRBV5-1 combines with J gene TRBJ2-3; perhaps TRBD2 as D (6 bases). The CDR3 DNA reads TGCGCCAGCAGCTTCACGGGAGTGTGGACAGATACGCAGTATTTT. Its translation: CASSFTGVWTDTQYF.